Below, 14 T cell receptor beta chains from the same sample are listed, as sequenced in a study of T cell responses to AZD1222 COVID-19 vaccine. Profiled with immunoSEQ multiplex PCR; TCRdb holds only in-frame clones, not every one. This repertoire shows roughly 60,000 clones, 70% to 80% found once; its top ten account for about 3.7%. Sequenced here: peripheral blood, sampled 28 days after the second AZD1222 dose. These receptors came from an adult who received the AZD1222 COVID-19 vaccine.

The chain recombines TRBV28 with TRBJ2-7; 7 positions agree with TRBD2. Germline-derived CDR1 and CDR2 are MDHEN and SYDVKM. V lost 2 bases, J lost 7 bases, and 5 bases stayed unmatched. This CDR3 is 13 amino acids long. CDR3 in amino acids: CASSLGQGGEQYF. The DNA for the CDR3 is TGTGCCAGCAGTTTAGGGCAGGGAGGGGAGCAGTACTTC.

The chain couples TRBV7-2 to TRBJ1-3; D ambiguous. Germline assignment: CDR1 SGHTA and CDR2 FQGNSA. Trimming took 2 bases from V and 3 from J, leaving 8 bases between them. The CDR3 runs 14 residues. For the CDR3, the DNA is TGTGCCAGCAGCTTATCCCACGTTGGAAACACCATATATTTT. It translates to CASSLSHVGNTIYF.

CDR3 bases: TGCGCCAGCAGCTTGGTTCCAGGGGAGACCGGGGAGCTGTTTTTT. Translating gives CASSLVPGETGELFF. This chain uses TRBV5-1 with TRBJ2-2; D is possibly TRBD1 (6 bases). Germline V gives CDR1 SGHRS, CDR2 YFSETQ. Trimming stripped 0 bases from V and 5 bases from J, with 11 bases between. The CDR3 is 15 residues long.

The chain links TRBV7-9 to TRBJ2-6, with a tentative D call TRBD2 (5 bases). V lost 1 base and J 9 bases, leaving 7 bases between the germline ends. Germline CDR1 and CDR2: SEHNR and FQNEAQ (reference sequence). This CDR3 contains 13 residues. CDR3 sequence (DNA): TGTGCCAGCAGCTTAGGTGCGGGCAACGTCCTGACTTTC. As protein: CASSLGAGNVLTF.

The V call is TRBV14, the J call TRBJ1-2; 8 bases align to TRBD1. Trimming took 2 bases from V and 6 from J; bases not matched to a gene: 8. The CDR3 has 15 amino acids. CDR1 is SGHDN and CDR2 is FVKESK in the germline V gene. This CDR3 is CASSQRQGAADGYTF. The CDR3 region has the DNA TGTGCCAGCAGCCAAAGGCAGGGGGCGGCGGATGGCTACACCTTC.

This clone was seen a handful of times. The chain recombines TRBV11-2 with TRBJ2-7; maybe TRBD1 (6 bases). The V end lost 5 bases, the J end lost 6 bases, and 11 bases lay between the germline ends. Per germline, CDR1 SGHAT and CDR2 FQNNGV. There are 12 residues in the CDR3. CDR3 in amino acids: CASSPGVSEQYF. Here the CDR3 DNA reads TGTGCCAGCAGCCCAGGGGTGAGCGAGCAGTACTTC.

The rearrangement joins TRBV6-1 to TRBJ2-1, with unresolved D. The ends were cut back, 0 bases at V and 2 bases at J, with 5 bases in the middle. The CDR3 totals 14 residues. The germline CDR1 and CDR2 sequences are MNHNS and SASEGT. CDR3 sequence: CASSEAATYNEQFF. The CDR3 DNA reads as TGTGCCAGCAGTGAAGCGGCTACCTACAATGAGCAGTTCTTC.

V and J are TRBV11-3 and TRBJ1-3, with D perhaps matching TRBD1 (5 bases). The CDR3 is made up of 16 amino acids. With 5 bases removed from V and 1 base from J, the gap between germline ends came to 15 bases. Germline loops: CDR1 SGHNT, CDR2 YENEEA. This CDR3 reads CASSVPKGLSGNTIYF. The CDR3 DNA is TGTGCCAGCAGCGTACCCAAGGGGTTGTCTGGAAACACCATATATTTT.

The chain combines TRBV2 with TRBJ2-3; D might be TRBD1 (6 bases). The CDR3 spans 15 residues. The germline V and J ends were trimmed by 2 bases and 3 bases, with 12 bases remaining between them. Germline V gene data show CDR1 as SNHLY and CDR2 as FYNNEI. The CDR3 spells CASSEQGQGTDTQYF. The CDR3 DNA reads TGTGCCAGCAGTGAACAGGGGCAAGGGACAGATACGCAGTATTTT.

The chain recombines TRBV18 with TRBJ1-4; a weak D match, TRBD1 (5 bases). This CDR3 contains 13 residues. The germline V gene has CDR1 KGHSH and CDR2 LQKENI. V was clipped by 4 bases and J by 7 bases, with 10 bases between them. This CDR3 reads CASSQGEGEKLFF. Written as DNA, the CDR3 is TGTGCCAGCTCACAAGGGGAGGGTGAAAAACTGTTTTTT.

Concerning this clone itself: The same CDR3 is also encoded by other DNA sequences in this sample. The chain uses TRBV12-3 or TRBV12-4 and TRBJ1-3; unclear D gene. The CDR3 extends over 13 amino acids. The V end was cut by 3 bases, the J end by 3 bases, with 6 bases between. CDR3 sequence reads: CASSFRGGNTIYF. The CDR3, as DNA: TGTGCCAGCAGTTTTCGTGGTGGAAACACCATATATTTT.

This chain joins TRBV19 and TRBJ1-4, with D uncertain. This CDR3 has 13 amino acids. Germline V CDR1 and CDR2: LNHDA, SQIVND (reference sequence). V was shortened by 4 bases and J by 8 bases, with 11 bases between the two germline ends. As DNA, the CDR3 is TGTGCCAGTAGTACAACTGAACAGGAAAAACTGTTTTTT. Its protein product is CASSTTEQEKLFF.

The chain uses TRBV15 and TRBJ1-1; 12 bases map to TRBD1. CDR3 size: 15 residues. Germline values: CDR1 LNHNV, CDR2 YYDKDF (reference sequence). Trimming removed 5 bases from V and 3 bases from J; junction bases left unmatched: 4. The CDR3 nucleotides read TGTGCCACCAGCGGATGGGACAGGGGGCACACTGAAGCTTTCTTT. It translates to CATSGWDRGHTEAFF.

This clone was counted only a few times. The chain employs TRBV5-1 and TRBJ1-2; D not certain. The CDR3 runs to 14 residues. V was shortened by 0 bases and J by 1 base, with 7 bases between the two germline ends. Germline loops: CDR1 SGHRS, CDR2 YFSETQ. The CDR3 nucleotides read TGCGCCAGCAGCTTGGTGGCCGATAACTATGGCTACACCTTC. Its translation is CASSLVADNYGYTF. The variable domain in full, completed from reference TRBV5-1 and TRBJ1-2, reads KAGVTQTPRYLIKTRGQQVTLSCSPISGHRSVSWYQQTPGQGLQFLFEYFSETQRNKGNFPGRFSGRQFSNSRSEMNVSTLELGDSALYLCASSLVADNYGYTFGSGTRLTVV.